Below, 27 T cell receptor beta chains from the same sample are listed, as sequenced in a study of blood T cell repertoires in COVID-19. Only in-frame clones appear in the TCRdb table, and some are missing; sequencing was by immunoSEQ multiplex PCR. The sample carries about 220,000 clones, 88% recorded once. Material: PBMCs or T cells enriched from blood (not recorded which). These receptor sequences come from a woman between 45 and 60 years old with acute COVID-19.

This chain joins TRBV2 and TRBJ2-1, with TRBD1 matching 7 bases. CDR3 length: 16 amino acids. Trimming at V came to 8 bases and at J to 8 bases, leaving 18 bases not matched to a gene. Per the germline V gene, CDR1 is SNHLY and CDR2 is FYNNEI. CDR3: CASPVGNRGLTHEQFF. Written as DNA, the CDR3 is TGTGCCAGCCCCGTAGGAAACAGGGGCCTAACCCATGAGCAGTTCTTC.

The V call is TRBV28, the J call TRBJ2-7; the D is unclear. The CDR3 totals 16 residues. Germline assignment: CDR1 MDHEN and CDR2 SYDVKM. Trimming removed 6 bases from V and 0 bases from J, with 18 bases in between. The CDR3 bases are TGTGCCAGCAGCCCGTCCGACATATCGAGCTCCTACGAGCAGTACTTC. It specifies CASSPSDISSSYEQYF.

The chain links TRBV10-3 to TRBJ2-3; TRBD1 aligns across 11 bases. The CDR3 covers 15 residues. Germline lookup yields CDR1 ENHRY and CDR2 SYGVKD. V was pared by 6 bases and J by 2 bases, with 4 bases of the junction left unmatched. In DNA form, the CDR3 reads TGTGCCATCAGCCCGGGACAGGGGGTCACAGATACGCAGTATTTT. Translation: CAISPGQGVTDTQYF.

The chain recombines TRBV5-1 with TRBJ1-1; 8 bases agree with TRBD1. Trimming at V came to 0 bases and at J to 11 bases, leaving 15 bases not matched to a gene. The germline gives CDR1 SGHRS, CDR2 YFSETQ. The CDR3 is 16 residues long. The CDR3 DNA reads TGCGCCAGCAGCTTGGCCAGTGGGACAGGAGCCGTAAGGGCTTTCTTT. Its protein is CASSLASGTGAVRAFF.

This chain links TRBV19 with TRBJ1-1, with 8 nucleotides matching TRBD1. Germline-derived CDR1 and CDR2 are LNHDA and SQIVND (reference sequence). V lost 3 bases to trimming and J lost 4 bases; unmatched junction nucleotides: 10. This CDR3 is built from 16 residues. DNA of the CDR3: TGTGCCAGTAGTATGGCGGCAGGGGGCCGAGGCACTGAAGCTTTCTTT. Translated, it gives CASSMAAGGRGTEAFF. The whole variable domain, filled in from reference TRBV19 and TRBJ1-1, reads DGGITQSPKYLFRKEGQNVTLSCEQNLNHDAMYWYRQDPGQGLRLIYYSQIVNDFQKGDIAEGYSVSREKKESFPLTVTSAQKNPTAFYLCASSMAAGGRGTEAFFGQGTRLTVV.

The J gene is TRBJ2-7, the V gene TRBV5-4; 8 positions agree with TRBD2. Per the germline V gene, CDR1 is SGHNT and CDR2 is YYREEE (reference sequence). CDR3 length: 15 residues. V lost 4 bases and J lost 6; bases outside the gene matches: 12. The CDR3 DNA follows: TGTGCCAGCAGCCCGTTAGCGGGACCAGCGGGCGAGCAGTACTTC. Encoded protein: CASSPLAGPAGEQYF.

The rearrangement links TRBV28 to TRBJ1-6; D is undetermined. CDR1 is MDHEN, CDR2 SYDVKM, per germline. V lost 5 bases and J 7 bases, leaving 12 bases between the germline ends. There are 14 residues in the CDR3. The CDR3 region is CASSEQIENSPLHF. The DNA of the CDR3 is TGTGCCAGCAGTGAACAGATCGAAAATTCACCCCTCCACTTT.

The rearrangement uses TRBV10-3 and TRBJ2-1, with D tentatively TRBD2 (6 bases). V was clipped by 5 bases and J by 1 base, with 12 bases between them. The CDR3 is made up of 15 amino acids. The germline CDR1 and CDR2 sequences are ENHRY and SYGVKD. The CDR3 DNA follows: TGTGCCATCAGTCCGGGACTCCCATCCTACAATGAGCAGTTCTTC. This translates into CAISPGLPSYNEQFF.

This chain joins TRBV7-6 and TRBJ2-1; 8 bases are a match to TRBD2. The ends lost 4 bases at V and 0 bases at J; junction bases unmatched: 11. The germline CDR1 and CDR2 sequences are SGHVS and FNYEAQ. This CDR3 contains 18 residues. The CDR3 loop reads CASSSTISGGGSYNEQFF. The CDR3 DNA reads as TGTGCCAGCAGCTCAACAATCTCCGGGGGGGGCTCCTACAATGAGCAGTTCTTC.

The rearrangement joins TRBV23-1 to TRBJ2-2; D remains ambiguous. TRBV23-1 falls under the ORF class, with uncertain function. The CDR3 is 14 residues long. The germline V and J ends were trimmed by 0 bases and 3 bases, with 5 bases remaining between them. CDR3 nucleotides: TGCGCCAGCAGTCAATCCCAGGACACCGGGGAGCTGTTTTTT. It translates to CASSQSQDTGELFF.

The gene calls are TRBV7-8 and TRBJ1-4; no reliable D call. In germline, CDR1 is SGHVS, CDR2 FQNEAQ. V was cut by 1 base and J by 7 bases, with 7 bases left in between. The length of the CDR3 is 13 residues. DNA for the CDR3: TGTGCCAGCAGCTTAGGGTCAGGTGAAAAACTGTTTTTT. It encodes CASSLGSGEKLFF.

There are a few counts of this clone. The chain joins TRBV2 to TRBJ1-2, with 12 positions matching TRBD1. Per the germline V gene, CDR1 is SNHLY and CDR2 is FYNNEI. Trimming cost V 5 bases and J 4 bases; bases outside gene matches: 8. The length of the CDR3 is 16 residues. CDR3 coding DNA: TGTGCCAGCAGTTATGCCGGGACAGGGGGCGGCTATGGCTACACCTTC. The encoded protein is CASSYAGTGGGYGYTF.

The CDR3 bases are TGTGCCATAAGACTAGCGGGAAGCTACGAGCAGTACTTC. This gives the protein CAIRLAGSYEQYF. This chain links TRBV10-3 with TRBJ2-7; 11 bases are shared with TRBD2. Germline loops: CDR1 ENHRY, CDR2 SYGVKD. The CDR3 covers 13 residues. V lost 9 bases, J lost 3 bases, and 4 bases stayed unmatched.

J is TRBJ1-1 and V is TRBV7-9; no reliable D call. The CDR3 totals 12 residues. Germline V gives CDR1 SEHNR, CDR2 FQNEAQ (reference sequence). V gave up 5 bases and J gave up 11 bases, with 15 bases separating them. CDR3 amino acids: CASSPRSAGAFF. CDR3 sequence (DNA): TGTGCCAGCAGCCCACGTTCGGCGGGGGCTTTCTTT.

The CDR3 loop is CASRLLAGGYNEQFF. The CDR3 DNA reads as TGTGCCAGCAGACTCCTAGCGGGAGGGTACAATGAGCAGTTCTTC. The rearrangement joins TRBV7-8 to TRBJ2-1, with 12 bases lining up with TRBD2. Germline CDR1 and CDR2: SGHVS and FQNEAQ. The ends lost 6 bases at V and 4 bases at J; junction bases unmatched: 4. The CDR3 length is 15 residues. The full variable domain, its missing parts supplied by reference TRBV7-8 and TRBJ2-1, is GAGVSQSPRYKVAKRGQDVALRCDPISGHVSLFWYQQALGQGPEFLTYFQNEAQLDKSGLPSDRFFAERPEGSVSTLKIQRTQQEDSAVYLCASRLLAGGYNEQFFGPGTRLTVL.

Only a few counts were recorded for this clone. This rearrangement joins TRBV5-4 to TRBJ1-6, with a possible D match to TRBD1 (5 bases). The germline gives CDR1 SGHNT, CDR2 YYREEE (reference sequence). CDR3 length: 15 residues. Trimming pared 1 base from V and 9 bases from J, leaving 14 bases between. This CDR3 is CASSLPQGRGSPLHF. In DNA, the CDR3 is TGTGCCAGCAGCTTGCCGCAGGGAAGGGGTTCACCCCTCCACTTT.

This chain joins TRBV12-3 or TRBV12-4 and TRBJ1-1, with unresolved D. Trimming left V 2 bases short and J 1 base short, with 5 bases between. The CDR3 is 13 amino acids. CDR3 amino acids: CASSLLENTEAFF. CDR3 nucleotides: TGTGCCAGCAGTTTACTAGAGAACACTGAAGCTTTCTTT.

V gene TRBV19 combines with J gene TRBJ2-1; TRBD2 aligns across 9 bases. The CDR3 consists of 14 residues. The germline V gene encodes CDR1 LNHDA and CDR2 SQIVND (reference sequence). Trimming took 3 bases from V and 8 from J; bases not matched to a gene: 5. CDR3 nucleotides: TGTGCCAGTAGTATGGCGGGAGGGCCCGATGAGCAGTTCTTC. Amino acids: CASSMAGGPDEQFF. Based on the CDR3 plus reference TRBV19 and TRBJ2-1, the full variable domain is DGGITQSPKYLFRKEGQNVTLSCEQNLNHDAMYWYRQDPGQGLRLIYYSQIVNDFQKGDIAEGYSVSREKKESFPLTVTSAQKNPTAFYLCASSMAGGPDEQFFGPGTRLTVL.

The chain combines TRBV28 with TRBJ1-2; 12 bases fit TRBD1. The CDR3 is made up of 17 amino acids. CDR1 and CDR2 from the germline V gene are MDHEN and SYDVKM. The trim removed 2 bases at V and 3 bases at J, leaving 7 bases unmatched. CDR3 coding DNA: TGTGCCAGCAGTTTAGGGACAGGGGGCTTCCGAGACTATGGCTACACCTTC. Translated: CASSLGTGGFRDYGYTF.

This chain joins TRBV9 and TRBJ1-2; possibly TRBD1 for D (6 bases). There are 14 residues in the CDR3. Trimming took 3 bases from V and 1 from J, leaving 10 bases between them. Germline V lookup: CDR1 SGDLS, CDR2 YYNGEE. The CDR3 sequence: CASSEDSINYGYTF. DNA for the CDR3: TGTGCCAGCAGCGAGGACAGCATTAACTATGGCTACACCTTC.

This clone has only a few counts. This chain connects TRBV5-6 to TRBJ1-1; TRBD1 aligns across 12 bases. With V trimmed by 4 bases and J by 5 bases, 6 bases remained unmatched. CDR1 SGHDT and CDR2 YYEEEE come from the germline V gene. The CDR3 length is 15 residues. For the CDR3, the DNA is TGTGCCAGCAGCCAAGGGACAGGGGGCAGGACTGAAGCTTTCTTT. This codes for CASSQGTGGRTEAFF. Full variable domain (rest looked up from reference TRBV5-6 and TRBJ1-1): DAGVTQSPTHLIKTRGQQVTLRCSPKSGHDTVSWYQQALGQGPQFIFQYYEEEERQRGNFPDRFSGHQFPNYSSELNVNALLLGDSALYLCASSQGTGGRTEAFFGQGTRLTVV.

The chain has TRBV7-3 and TRBJ2-7, with 7 nucleotides matching TRBD1. The germline V gene has CDR1 SGHTA and CDR2 FQGTGA. The V segment lost 5 bases and the J segment 5 bases; nucleotides outside the gene matches: 6. There are 13 residues in the CDR3. The CDR3 here is CASSTRQGHEQYF. The CDR3 bases are TGTGCCAGCAGCACCCGACAGGGCCACGAGCAGTACTTC.

The V call is TRBV7-3, the J call TRBJ1-1; D may be TRBD1 (6 bases). The CDR3 loop spans 13 amino acids. The V end lost 1 base, the J end lost 8 bases, and 11 bases lay between the germline ends. Germline-derived CDR1 and CDR2 are SGHTA and FQGTGA. The CDR3 nucleotides are TGTGCCAGCAGCTTAAAGGCCGACAGGGAAGCTTTCTTT. This encodes CASSLKADREAFF.

The CDR3 loop reads CASSISRQGRSNQPQHF. For the CDR3, the DNA is TGTGCCAGTAGTATATCTCGACAGGGGAGAAGCAATCAGCCCCAGCATTTT. This chain joins TRBV19 and TRBJ1-5; 8 bases are a match to TRBD1. V lost 2 bases to trimming and J lost 1 base; unmatched junction nucleotides: 7. Germline loops: CDR1 LNHDA, CDR2 SQIVND (reference sequence). CDR3 size: 17 residues.

The sample holds one count of this clone. The chain recombines TRBV28 with TRBJ1-5, with D possibly TRBD1 on 5 matching bases. The germline V gene has CDR1 MDHEN and CDR2 SYDVKM. Trimming stripped 4 bases from V and 4 bases from J, with 8 bases between. The CDR3 consists of 13 residues. Here the CDR3 DNA reads TGTGCCAGCAGTTGGACAAATAATCAGCCCCAGCATTTT. Amino acids: CASSWTNNQPQHF.

This rearrangement joins TRBV30 to TRBJ2-4; D possibly corresponds to TRBD2 (5 bases). CDR3 size: 14 residues. The ends were cut back, 1 base at V and 2 bases at J, with 9 bases in the middle. The germline V gene has CDR1 GTSNPN and CDR2 SVGIG (reference sequence). The CDR3 bases are TGTGCCTGGAGTGGCGGGTGGACCAAAAACATTCAGTACTTC. Its translation is CAWSGGWTKNIQYF.

About this clone: The sample holds other DNA sequences that translate to the same CDR3. V usage is TRBV27 and J usage is TRBJ1-1, with D perhaps matching TRBD1 (5 bases). This CDR3 contains 13 residues. Trimming stripped 3 bases from V and 1 base from J, with 6 bases between. Germline lookup yields CDR1 MNHEY and CDR2 SMNVEV (reference sequence). The CDR3: CASSFDRNTEAFF. CDR3 DNA: TGTGCCAGCAGTTTTGACAGGAACACTGAAGCTTTCTTT.